The rows below give T cell receptor beta chains drawn from one sample of a study of T cell responses to AZD1222 COVID-19 vaccine. Profiled with immunoSEQ multiplex PCR; TCRdb holds only in-frame clones, not every one. In the table there are just under 150,000 clones, 70% to 90% of which are singletons. Sequenced here: peripheral blood, sampled 28 days after the second dose of the MenACWY control vaccine. These receptor sequences come from an adult who received the MenACWY meningococcal vaccine as a control. Each CDR3 is given with its conserved first and last residue. D genes are given only for firm matches. Clone size is stated in some rows and not others, as once, few, many or a class when expanded.

D,J,V,size,CDR3,DNA
-,TRBJ1-5,TRBV30,-,CAWNRDGGQPQHF,TGTGCCTGGAACAGGGACGGCGGTCAGCCCCAGCATTTT
-,TRBJ2-7,TRBV7-8,-,CASRARGPSSYEQYF,TGTGCCAGCAGGGCCCGGGGACCAAGCTCCTACGAGCAGTACTTC
TRBD1,TRBJ1-4,TRBV12-3/TRBV12-4,-,CASSRDRQKLFF,TGTGCCAGCAGTAGGGACAGGCAAAAACTGTTTTTT
-,TRBJ2-5,TRBV20-1,-,CSAGEGVTQYF,TGCAGTGCAGGAGAAGGTGTGACCCAGTACTTC
-,TRBJ2-3,TRBV2,once,CASSEAIRTDTQYF,TGTGCCAGCAGTGAAGCTATACGCACAGATACGCAGTATTTT
-,TRBJ2-2,TRBV28,-,CASRRPGVVTGELFF,TGTGCCAGCCGAAGACCGGGAGTAGTAACCGGGGAGCTGTTTTTT
-,TRBJ2-2,TRBV6-2/TRBV6-3,-,CASSFSPPQAGGTGELFF,TGTGCCAGCAGTTTTTCCCCCCCACAGGCCGGAGGGACCGGGGAGCTGTTTTTT
TRBD1,TRBJ2-1,TRBV7-2,-,CASSFDRGSYNEQFF,TGTGCCAGCAGCTTTGACAGGGGTTCCTACAATGAGCAGTTCTTC
-,TRBJ1-2,TRBV12-3/TRBV12-4,once,CASSLRGGYTF,TGTGCCAGCAGTTTGAGGGGAGGCTACACCTTC
TRBD1,TRBJ1-4,TRBV4-3,-,CASSQGDSNEKLFF,TGCGCCAGCAGCCAAGGGGACAGTAATGAAAAACTGTTTTTT
-,TRBJ1-5,TRBV5-1,-,CASSLQGRNQPQHF,TGCGCCAGCAGCTTGCAGGGGAGGAATCAGCCCCAGCATTTT
TRBD2,TRBJ2-5,TRBV11-2,-,CASSLFGTSGGRYQETQYF,TGTGCCAGCAGCTTATTTGGGACTAGCGGGGGGCGATACCAAGAGACCCAGTACTTC
-,TRBJ2-2,TRBV4-3,-,CASTGTYDTGELFF,TGCGCCAGCACCGGGACATATGACACCGGGGAGCTGTTTTTT
TRBD1,TRBJ2-7,TRBV5-8,-,CASSKTGGKGEQYF,TGTGCCAGCAGCAAGACAGGGGGTAAGGGCGAGCAGTACTTC
TRBD1,TRBJ1-2,TRBV5-8,-,CASSSRDRGLGYTF,TGTGCCAGCAGCTCCCGGGACAGGGGGCTCGGCTACACCTTC
-,TRBJ2-1,TRBV10-2,-,CASHFSNEQFF,TGCGCCAGCCATTTTTCCAATGAGCAGTTCTTC
-,TRBJ2-7,TRBV25-1,-,CASSDFRSNEQYF,TGTGCCAGCAGTGATTTTAGGTCTAACGAGCAGTACTTC
-,TRBJ2-1,TRBV19,-,CATLPGGSGYNEQFF,TGTGCCACCCTTCCCGGTGGTAGCGGTTACAATGAGCAGTTCTTC
-,TRBJ1-5,TRBV6-4,-,CASPSMTAYNQPQHF,TGTGCCAGCCCTTCGATGACAGCTTACAATCAGCCCCAGCATTTT
-,TRBJ1-5,TRBV28,-,CASSPIGAGSQPQHF,TGTGCCAGCAGCCCTATTGGGGCGGGTTCACAGCCCCAGCATTTT
-,TRBJ1-4,TRBV6-5,-,CASSLSGDQGKLFF,TGTGCCAGCAGTTTGTCGGGAGATCAGGGAAAACTGTTTTTT
-,TRBJ1-5,TRBV19,-,CASTGGWGGLDQPQHF,TGTGCCAGTACCGGAGGATGGGGGGGGTTAGATCAGCCCCAGCATTTT
-,TRBJ1-5,TRBV4-1,-,CASSLETGNTISPSIF,-
TRBD1,TRBJ1-1,TRBV18,-,CASSPGRDRVSEAFF,TGTGCCAGCTCACCCGGCCGGGACAGAGTATCCGAAGCTTTCTTT
-,TRBJ2-4,TRBV7-2,-,CASSLRQRNIQYF,TGTGCCAGCAGCTTAAGACAGCGAAACATTCAGTACTTC
-,TRBJ1-2,TRBV5-1,few,CASMVLANSNYGYTF,TGCGCCAGCATGGTGCTAGCTAATTCTAACTATGGCTACACCTTC
-,TRBJ1-1,TRBV5-1,-,CASSLYPGNTEAFF,TGCGCCAGCAGCTTGTATCCAGGAAACACTGAAGCTTTCTTT
-,TRBJ1-3,TRBV29-1,-,CSVRPGDLGNTIYF,TGCAGCGTCCGGCCAGGGGATTTAGGAAACACCATATATTTT
-,TRBJ2-3,TRBV7-9,-,CASSLVDTQYF,TGTGCCAGCAGCTTAGTGGATACGCAGTATTTT
-,TRBJ1-2,TRBV11-2,-,CASSQGLNYGYTF,TGTGCCAGCAGCCAGGGTTTGAACTATGGCTACACCTTC
TRBD1,TRBJ1-5,TRBV27,once,CASSWTRGRPQHF,TGTGCCAGCAGTTGGACAAGGGGGCGTCCCCAGCATTTT
-,TRBJ2-2,TRBV4-2,-,CASSQRTGVGTGELFF,TGTGCCAGCAGCCAAAGAACGGGAGTAGGGACCGGGGAGCTGTTTTTT
-,TRBJ2-1,TRBV27,-,CASIAYRQGLNEQFF,TGTGCCAGCATCGCCTATAGGCAGGGTTTAAATGAGCAGTTCTTC
-,TRBJ1-5,TRBV6-1,-,CASSEAQWKGQPQHF,TGTGCCAGCAGTGAAGCGCAATGGAAGGGGCAGCCCCAGCATTTT
-,TRBJ1-2,TRBV19,-,CASSIVNGGDYGYTF,TGTGCCAGTAGTATAGTTAACGGGGGCGACTATGGCTACACCTTC
-,TRBJ1-2,TRBV21-1,-,CASPPGQSPYGYTF,TGTGCCAGCCCCCCGGGACAGAGTCCCTATGGCTACACCTTC
-,TRBJ1-4,TRBV7-2,-,CASSSTGGEGEKLFF,TGTGCCAGCAGCTCCACAGGAGGAGAGGGAGAAAAACTGTTTTTT
-,TRBJ2-7,TRBV3-1/TRBV3-2,-,CASSPARGGSTYEQYF,TGTGCCAGCAGCCCAGCAAGGGGGGGCTCAACCTACGAGCAGTACTTC
TRBD1,TRBJ1-2,TRBV15,-,CATSPRQGDPYGYTF,TGTGCCACCAGCCCCCGACAGGGGGATCCCTATGGCTACACCTTC
-,TRBJ1-6,TRBV5-1,-,CASSLEGHNSPLHF,TGCGCCAGCAGCTTGGAAGGACATAATTCACCCCTCCACTTT
-,TRBJ1-1,TRBV6-5,-,CASSYIMNTEAFF,TGTGCCAGCAGTTACATCATGAACACTGAAGCTTTCTTT
-,TRBJ1-5,TRBV12-3/TRBV12-4,-,CASRETGDQPQHF,TGTGCCAGCAGGGAGACAGGAGATCAGCCCCAGCATTTT
-,TRBJ2-2,TRBV7-3,-,CASKVQGPNTGELFF,TGTGCCAGCAAAGTCCAGGGGCCGAACACCGGGGAGCTGTTTTTT
-,TRBJ1-1,TRBV6-4,-,CASSRRRDTEAFF,TGTGCCAGCAGTCGAAGGAGGGACACTGAAGCTTTCTTT
-,TRBJ2-7,TRBV7-8,-,CASSLLSGSYEQYF,TGTGCCAGCAGCTTATTATCCGGGAGCTACGAGCAGTACTTC
-,TRBJ1-4,TRBV25-1,once,CASSPRGASNEKLFF,TGTGCCAGCAGCCCAAGAGGGGCGTCTAATGAAAAACTGTTTTTT
-,TRBJ1-1,TRBV6-5,-,CASRARAGATEAFF,TGTGCCAGCAGGGCTCGCGCGGGGGCCACTGAAGCTTTCTTT
-,TRBJ2-5,TRBV19,-,CASSIQGGGETQYF,TGTGCCAGTAGTATACAGGGGGGCGGGGAGACCCAGTACTTC
-,TRBJ2-7,TRBV30,few,CACLDSSYEQYF,TGTGCCTGCCTGGACAGTTCCTACGAGCAGTACTTC
-,TRBJ2-3,TRBV12-3/TRBV12-4,-,CASSPPLNTQYF,TGTGCCAGCAGCCCCCCCTTGAATACGCAGTATTTT
-,TRBJ1-5,TRBV15,-,CATSRVKQTGDQPQHF,TGTGCCACCAGCAGAGTGAAACAGACGGGGGATCAGCCCCAGCATTTT